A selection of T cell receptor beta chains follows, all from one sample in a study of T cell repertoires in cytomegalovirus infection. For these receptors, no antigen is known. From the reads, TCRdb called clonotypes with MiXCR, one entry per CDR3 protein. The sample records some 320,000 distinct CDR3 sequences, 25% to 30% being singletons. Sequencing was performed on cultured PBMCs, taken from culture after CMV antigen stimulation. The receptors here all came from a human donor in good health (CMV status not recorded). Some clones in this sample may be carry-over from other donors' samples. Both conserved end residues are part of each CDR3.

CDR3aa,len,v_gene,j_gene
CASSTAGGASGELFF,15,TRBV18,TRBJ2-2
CASSPRTGDFSYEQYF,16,TRBV7-9,TRBJ2-7
CASSLVSSGVWNEQFF,16,TRBV11-2,TRBJ2-1
CASSFGTVITGELFF,15,TRBV5-4,TRBJ2-2
CASSLTGLRQPQHF,14,TRBV27,TRBJ1-5
CASRPLTAPSYEQYF,15,TRBV6-5,TRBJ2-7
CASSYSTGLGETQYF,15,TRBV11-2,TRBJ2-5
CATSRDRTANTEAFF,15,TRBV15,TRBJ1-1
CASSFVAGASYEQYF,15,TRBV12-3/TRBV12-4,TRBJ2-7
CASRERTGVGNQPQHF,16,TRBV10-2,TRBJ1-5
CASSLLASGAYEQYF,15,TRBV7-2,TRBJ2-7
CSARDSAGRRGTDTQYF,17,TRBV20-1,TRBJ2-3
CASSSLKGGTYEQYF,15,TRBV12-3/TRBV12-4,TRBJ2-7
CASSASKAGTEGQFF,15,TRBV5-5,TRBJ2-1
CASSWWTGSYGYTF,14,TRBV7-8,TRBJ1-2
CASSPLAGAANEQFF,15,TRBV7-9,TRBJ2-1
CASSPESQYF,10,TRBV7-9,TRBJ2-5
CASSSGTGSFEQYF,14,TRBV7-2,TRBJ2-7
CASSLVANTQYF,12,TRBV7-2,TRBJ2-3
CASSSFTGSNGYTF,14,TRBV7-2,TRBJ1-2
CASGGLPYNEQFF,13,TRBV7-2,TRBJ2-1
CAISDRGGTSPLHF,14,TRBV10-3,TRBJ1-6
CASSEENYGYTF,12,TRBV19,TRBJ1-2
CASSETGRETEAFF,14,TRBV7-8,TRBJ1-1
CSATPGTESQPQHF,14,TRBV20-1,TRBJ1-5
CSAPPGRTDTQYF,13,TRBV20-1,TRBJ2-3
CASSGGYSNQPQRF,14,TRBV6-6,TRBJ1-5
CASSPAGKGEQYF,13,TRBV7-2,TRBJ2-3
CASSRGTHIDQPQHF,15,TRBV28,TRBJ1-5
CASREGLYEQYF,12,TRBV2,TRBJ2-7
CSADTGGPQPQHF,13,TRBV20-1,TRBJ1-5
CASSFSRPGHPYEQYF,16,TRBV7-6,TRBJ2-7
CASSSTGISYNEQFF,15,TRBV7-6,TRBJ2-1
CASSWTSGRAMDTQYF,16,TRBV6-5,TRBJ2-3
CASSLVTSSGNTIYF,15,TRBV7-2,TRBJ1-3
CASSPGVGGMNTEAFF,16,TRBV18,TRBJ1-1
CASSNRGLNYGYTF,14,TRBV12-3/TRBV12-4,TRBJ1-2
CASSPTGLADNEQFF,15,TRBV19,TRBJ2-1
CASSSALTGNYGYTF,15,TRBV27,TRBJ1-2
CASSPGSGRNGANVLTF,17,TRBV7-8,TRBJ2-6
CASRRTSGSSYEQYF,15,TRBV6-5,TRBJ2-7
CASGPGSSYEQYF,13,TRBV11-2,TRBJ2-7
CASRGTGLRQYF,12,TRBV6-1,TRBJ2-7
CASSIRGTEKETQYF,15,TRBV11-2,TRBJ2-5
CASSSPTKSTEAFF,14,TRBV11-2,TRBJ1-1
CASSSLAGARQQFF,14,TRBV6-8,TRBJ2-1
CASSPSPPHSYTF,13,TRBV12-3/TRBV12-4,TRBJ1-2
CASSSQEAAYNEQFF,15,TRBV7-6,TRBJ2-1
CASSLMSRTHRTEAFF,16,TRBV7-9,TRBJ1-1
CASSLDRGYLTQHF,14,TRBV7-9,TRBJ1-5
CASSLAGDRGFRPQHF,16,TRBV7-8,TRBJ1-5